The following is a TCR beta chain sequence with its context. This sample was included in a study of cytotoxic CD8 clonotypes in ibrutinib-treated CLL. About the research overall: Patient counts were some 11 relapsed/refractory, roughly 16 treatment-naive and 17 IGHV unmutated. Following treatment for a median around twelve months, range 6 to 36, response samples were then taken. Mean yields were about 260,000 productive templates and over 85,000 productive rearrangements per sample.

V lost 4 bases and J lost 0, with 13 bases in between. The length of the CDR3 is 16 residues. Germline CDR1 is LGHNA and CDR2 is YSLEER. Frozen PBMC stocks contributed 2 to 2.5 micrograms of genomic DNA to the TCR beta libraries. Repertoires were generated with immunoSEQ multiplex PCR, while TCRdb's copy carries only in-frame clones and drops some. The sample holds around 140,000 clones, approximately 80% seen once. The chain recombines TRBV4-3 with TRBJ1-3; D gene ambiguous. The sequenced sample was PBMCs, obtained after 12 months of ibrutinib treatment. This clonotype was sampled from a human donor with chronic lymphocytic leukemia. The CDR3 bases are TGCGCCAGCAGCCCGGAAGGGCGTTACTCTGGAAACACCATATATTTT. Its translation: CASSPEGRYSGNTIYF.